This note documents a single T cell receptor (beta chain) sequence. The data were obtained in a study of beta chain features in type 1 diabetes. The germline V and J ends were trimmed by 5 bases and 5 bases, with 13 bases remaining between them. Per the germline V gene, CDR1 is SQVTM and CDR2 is ANQGSEA. The CDR3 has 12 amino acids. cDNA synthesis used the whole RNA isolate, giving expressed TCRB sequences. Clones were read by immunoSEQ multiplex PCR, and TCRdb kept only the in-frame ones, dropping some. The sample contains about 900,000 clones, roughly 16% of which appear only once. The chain has TRBV29-1 and TRBJ2-7; D might be TRBD1 (7 bases). The TCR comes from a woman in her late teens or twenties in good health. Material: naive CD4+ T cells from blood. As DNA, the CDR3 is TGCAGCGTTTCAGGGGGGCGGAACGAGCAGTACTTC. Translated: CSVSGGRNEQYF.